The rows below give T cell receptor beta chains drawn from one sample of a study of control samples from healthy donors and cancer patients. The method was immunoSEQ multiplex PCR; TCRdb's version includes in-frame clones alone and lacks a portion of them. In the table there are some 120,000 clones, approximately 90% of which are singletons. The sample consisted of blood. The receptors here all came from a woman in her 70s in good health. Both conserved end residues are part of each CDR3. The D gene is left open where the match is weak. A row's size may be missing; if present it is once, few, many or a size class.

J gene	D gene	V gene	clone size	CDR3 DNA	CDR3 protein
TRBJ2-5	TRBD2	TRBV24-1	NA	TGTGCCACCAGTGACTCAGCGGGGGTCGTAGAGACCCAGTACTTC	CATSDSAGVVETQYF
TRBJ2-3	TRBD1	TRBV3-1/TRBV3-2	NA	TGTGCCAGCAGCCTGGAGGGGACAGGGTTCCTGGATACGCAGTATTTT	CASSLEGTGFLDTQYF
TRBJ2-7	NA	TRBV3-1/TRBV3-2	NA	TGTGCCAGCAGCCTAACCACAGCCCCCGGCTACGAGCAGTACTTC	CASSLTTAPGYEQYF
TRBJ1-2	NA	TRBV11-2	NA	TGTGCCAGCAGCTTACTCAGAGCTAACTATGGCTACACCTTC	CASSLLRANYGYTF
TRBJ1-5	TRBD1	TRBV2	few	TGTGCCAGCAGTGGGGTCCTTAGGACAGGGGTTTTCAGCAGCAATCAGCCCCAGCATTTT	CASSGVLRTGVFSSNQPQHF
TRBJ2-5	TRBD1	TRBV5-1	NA	TGCGCCAGCAGCTACCAGGGGGTCCAAGAGACCCAGTACTTC	CASSYQGVQETQYF
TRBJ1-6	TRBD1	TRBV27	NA	TGTGCCAGCAGACCTTCGACAGGGTGGAATTCACCCCTCCACTTT	CASRPSTGWNSPLHF
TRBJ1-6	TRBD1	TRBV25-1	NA	TGTGCCAGCAGTGAGACGGGACAGGGAAATTCACCCCTCCACTTT	CASSETGQGNSPLHF
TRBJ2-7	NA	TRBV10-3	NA	TGTGCCATCAGTGATATCAGGAATAACTACGAGCAGTACTTC	CAISDIRNNYEQYF
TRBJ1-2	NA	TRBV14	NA	TGTGCCAGCAGCCAAGTTTGGGGGAATTATGGCTACACCTTC	CASSQVWGNYGYTF
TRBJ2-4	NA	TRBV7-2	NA	TGTGCCAGCAGCCCCTCCCCAGCCAAAAACATTCAGTACTTC	CASSPSPAKNIQYF
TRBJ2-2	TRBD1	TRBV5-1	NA	TGCGCCAGCAGCCCGGGGACAGAGTCCGGGGAGCTGTTTTTT	CASSPGTESGELFF
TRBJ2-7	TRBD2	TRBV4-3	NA	TGCGCCAGCAGTAGGACTAGCGGCTACGAGCAGTACTTC	CASSRTSGYEQYF
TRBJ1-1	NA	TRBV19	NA	TGTGCCAGTAGTAGGGGACGGACTGAGAACACTGAAGCTTTCTTT	CASSRGRTENTEAFF
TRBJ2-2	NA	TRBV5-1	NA	TGCGCCAACAGGCCAGAAGCGAACACCGGGGAGCTGTTTTTT	CANRPEANTGELFF
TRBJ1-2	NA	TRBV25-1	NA	TGTGCCAGCAGCGCACCAGGGTTCGATGGCTACACCTTC	CASSAPGFDGYTF
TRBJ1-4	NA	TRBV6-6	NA	TGTGCCAGCAGACCTCGAGAGGCGCAGGAAAAACTGTTTTTT	CASRPREAQEKLFF
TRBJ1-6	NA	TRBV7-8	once	TGTGCCAGCAGCCGGGACGGGCAGGGGATTTCACCCCTCCACTTT	CASSRDGQGISPLHF
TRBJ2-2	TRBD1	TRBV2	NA	TGTGCCAGCAGACAGGGGTTGACCGGGGAGCTGTTTTTT	CASRQGLTGELFF
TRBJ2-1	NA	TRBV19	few	TGTGCCAGTAGTCCTCGGGGGAGGGGGCTGGGGAATGAGCAGTTCTTC	CASSPRGRGLGNEQFF
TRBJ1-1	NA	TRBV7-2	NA	TGTGCCAGCAGCTTGAAGCCAGAATTGGCCACTGAAGCTTTCTTT	CASSLKPELATEAFF
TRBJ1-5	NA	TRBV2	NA	TGTGCCAGCAGTGAAGGGACAGCTCCCCATCAGCCCCAGCATTTT	CASSEGTAPHQPQHF
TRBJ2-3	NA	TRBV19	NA	TGTGCCAGTAGTCCCTTAGCGGTCGAGGGAGATACGCAGTATTTT	CASSPLAVEGDTQYF
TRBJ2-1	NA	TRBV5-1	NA	TGCGCCAGCAGCTTGGACCCAGGGTTATACAATGAGCAGTTCTTC	CASSLDPGLYNEQFF
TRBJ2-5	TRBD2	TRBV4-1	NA	TGCGCCAGCAGCCAAGGAGGCGGGGGGGCCGTAGAGACCCAGTACTTC	CASSQGGGGAVETQYF
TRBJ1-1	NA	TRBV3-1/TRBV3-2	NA	TGTGCCAGCAGCCCCCGGGGGAGCATGAACACTGAAGCTTTCTTT	CASSPRGSMNTEAFF
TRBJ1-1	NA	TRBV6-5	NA	TGTGCCAGCAGTCGAAACGGACGGTTCGAAGCTTTCTTT	CASSRNGRFEAFF
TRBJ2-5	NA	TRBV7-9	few	TGTGCCAGCAGCACCTGGGACTTCCAAGAGACCCAGTACTTC	CASSTWDFQETQYF
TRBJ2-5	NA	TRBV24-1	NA	TGTGCCACCAGTGATCCCGGACCGCTTGGGGTGGAGACCCAGTACTTC	CATSDPGPLGVETQYF
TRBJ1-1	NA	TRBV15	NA	TGTGCCACCAGCAGAGGCGTAGGAGAAACTGAAGCTTTCTTT	CATSRGVGETEAFF
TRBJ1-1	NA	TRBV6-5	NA	TGTGCCAGCACCATAAGGGGGGGGGAGAACACTGAAGCTTTCTTT	CASTIRGGENTEAFF
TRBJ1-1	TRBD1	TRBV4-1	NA	TGCGCCAGCAGCCAAGACAGGGGGAGGGTGAACACTGAAGCTTTCTTT	CASSQDRGRVNTEAFF
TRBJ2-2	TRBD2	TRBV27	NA	TGTGCCCGCAGGCCCGGGACTAGCGGGGGGGCGGGTACCGGGGAGCTGTTTTTT	CARRPGTSGGAGTGELFF
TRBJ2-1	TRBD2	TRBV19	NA	TGTGCCAGCCGACGAAAGGCGGGGGACCCCACAGACAATGAGCAGTTCTTC	CASRRKAGDPTDNEQFF
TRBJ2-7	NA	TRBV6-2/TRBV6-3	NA	TGTGCCAGCAGTTGGGACGGAGACTCCTACGAGCAGTACTTC	CASSWDGDSYEQYF
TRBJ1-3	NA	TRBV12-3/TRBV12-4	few	TGTGCCAGCAAAAGGGGTTCTGGAAACACCATATATTTT	CASKRGSGNTIYF
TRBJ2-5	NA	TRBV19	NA	TGTGCCAGTACCGATACCTATGGGGGTCAGGAGACCCAGTACTTC	CASTDTYGGQETQYF
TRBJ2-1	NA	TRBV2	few	TGTGCCAGCAGGGCCAATGAGCAGTTCTTC	CASRANEQFF
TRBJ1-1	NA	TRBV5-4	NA	TGTGCCAGCCGCAGAGGGGGGGACACTGAAGCTTTCTTT	CASRRGGDTEAFF
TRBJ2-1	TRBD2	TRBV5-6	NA	TGTGCCAGCAGCGTCGAAATAGCGGGGGGGCGCGATGAGCAGTTCTTC	CASSVEIAGGRDEQFF
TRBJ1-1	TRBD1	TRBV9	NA	TGTGCCAGCAGCGTTACAGGGGCCACTGAAGCTTTCTTT	CASSVTGATEAFF
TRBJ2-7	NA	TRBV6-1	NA	TGTGCCAGCAGTGAATCCCGGGACCTCCACGAGCAGTACTTC	CASSESRDLHEQYF
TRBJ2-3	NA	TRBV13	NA	TGTGCCAGCAGCTTAGCTGGCGGGAGCACAGATACGCAGTATTTT	CASSLAGGSTDTQYF
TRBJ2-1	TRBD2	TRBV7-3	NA	TGTGCCAGCAGCCCGCTAGCGGGGAGCCTCTTCGCCAATGAGCAGTTCTTC	CASSPLAGSLFANEQFF
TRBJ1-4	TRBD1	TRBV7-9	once	TGTGCCAGCAGCTTTGGCCGGGACAGGGGGAATGAAAAACTGTTTTTT	CASSFGRDRGNEKLFF
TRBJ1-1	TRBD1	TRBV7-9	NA	TGTGCCAGCAGCGTCCAGGGGGACCGGGCTGAAGCTTTCTTT	CASSVQGDRAEAFF
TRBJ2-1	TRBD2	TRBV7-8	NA	TGTGCCAGCAGCTTCGATAACCTAGCGGGGGACTACAATGAGCAGTTCTTC	CASSFDNLAGDYNEQFF
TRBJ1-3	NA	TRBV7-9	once	TGTGCCAGCAGCGCTTCTTTCCGGGACACAACTGGAAACACCATATATTTT	CASSASFRDTTGNTIYF
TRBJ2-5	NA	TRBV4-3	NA	TGCGCCAGCAGCCAAGTTGCAGGGACTCAAGAGACCCAGTACTTC	CASSQVAGTQETQYF
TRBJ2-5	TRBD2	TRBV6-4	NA	TGTGCCAGCAGTGACTCGACTAGCGGGGGGGAGACCCAGTACTTC	CASSDSTSGGETQYF
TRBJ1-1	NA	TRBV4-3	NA	TGCGCCAGCAGCCGGGCCGAGGAGGTTGGCACTGAAGCTTTCTTT	CASSRAEEVGTEAFF
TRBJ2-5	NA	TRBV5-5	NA	TGTGCCAGCAGCTTGGAAATGTCAGAGACCCAGTACTTC	CASSLEMSETQYF
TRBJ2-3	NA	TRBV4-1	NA	TGCGCCAGCAGCCAAGATGGGGCGCGGGCCACAGATACGCAGTATTTT	CASSQDGARATDTQYF
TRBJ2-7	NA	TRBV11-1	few	TGTGCCAGCAGCTTGAATAGACAAGCCTACGAGCAGTACTTC	CASSLNRQAYEQYF
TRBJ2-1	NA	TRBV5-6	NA	TGTGCCAGCAGCGTCCAGGGGCACAATGAGCAGTTCTTC	CASSVQGHNEQFF